The 14 T cell receptor beta chains below come from one sample, sequenced in a study of CD8 T cells in ankylosing spondylitis. Study observations and caveats: Eight or nine highly homologous variants made up a TCR beta motif that seemed to typify ankylosing spondylitis blood.

TCRdb recomputed calls from the 5' RACE reads with MiXCR, one row per CDR3 protein. The sample has about 480,000 distinct CDR3 sequences, approximately 17% seen once. Their target antigens are unknown. The sequenced material came from blood, either unsorted or a sorted T cell fraction (not recorded which). These receptor sequences come from a male donor with ankylosing spondylitis.

A few counts support this clonotype. The chain joins TRBV4-1 to TRBJ2-3; 13 bases align to TRBD2. V dropped 4 bases and J dropped 1; count of bases not matched to a gene: 5. The germline CDR1 and CDR2 sequences are MGHRA and YSYEKL. The CDR3 extends over 17 amino acids. The CDR3 sequence: CASSRTSGGPGTDTQYF. In DNA, the CDR3 is TGCGCCAGCAGCCGGACTAGCGGGGGTCCGGGCACAGATACGCAGTATTTT.

The rearrangement links TRBV12-3 or TRBV12-4 to TRBJ1-4; no reliable D call. CDR3 length: 16 residues. Between the trimmed V and J ends, which lost 6 bases and 3 bases, there was a span of 17 bases. The CDR3 sequence is CASSPSGLAANEKLFF. The CDR3 nucleotides read TGTGCCAGCAGCCCATCTGGGTTGGCGGCTAATGAAAAACTGTTTTTT.

V and J are TRBV12-3 or TRBV12-4 and TRBJ1-3; 11 nucleotides agree with TRBD1. V dropped 3 bases and J dropped 4; count of bases not matched to a gene: 2. This CDR3 comprises 15 residues. The DNA for the CDR3 is TGTGCCAGCAGTTTGGACAGGGGGCACGGAAACACCATATATTTT. Translating it yields CASSLDRGHGNTIYF.

This clonotype was counted between two and nine times. The chain has TRBV7-9 and TRBJ2-3; 7 bases align to TRBD1. J lost 0 bases, V lost 3 bases, and 9 bases had no gene match. Germline CDR1 SEHNR, CDR2 FQNEAQ (reference sequence). This CDR3 comprises 17 residues. The CDR3 DNA follows: TGTGCCAGCAGCTTTCACAGGGGCCTCACTAGCACAGATACGCAGTATTTT. It is translated as CASSFHRGLTSTDTQYF.

J is TRBJ1-4 and V is TRBV27; D is perhaps TRBD1 (6 bases). This CDR3 spans 13 amino acids. The V gene's germline CDR1 is MNHEY and CDR2 SMNVEV (reference sequence). Trimming removed 8 bases at V and 6 bases at J, with 13 bases between. Written as DNA, the CDR3 is TGTGCCAGCTCTCGCAGGACAGATGAAAAACTGTTTTTT. Residues: CASSRRTDEKLFF.

This clonotype showed up just a few times. The genes are TRBV7-2 and TRBJ2-3; D gene ambiguous. CDR1 is SGHTA, CDR2 FQGNSA, per germline. The ends were cut back, 2 bases at V and 10 bases at J, with 10 bases in the middle. CDR3 size: 12 residues. In DNA, the CDR3 is TGTGCCAGCAGCTTAACAGTATATGCGCAGTATTTT. This gives the protein CASSLTVYAQYF.

This chain joins TRBV7-8 and TRBJ1-2; D may be TRBD1 (5 bases). The CDR3 extends over 14 amino acids. V was pared by 6 bases and J by 4 bases, with 15 bases between. Germline loops: CDR1 SGHVS, CDR2 FQNEAQ. CDR3 coding DNA: TGTGCCAGCAGGGATTTACAGGAAGCCTATGGCTACACCTTC. Protein product: CASRDLQEAYGYTF.

This clonotype was observed at least ten times. The chain is built from TRBV5-1 and TRBJ2-7, with TRBD2 identical over 13 bases. Germline V gene lookup returns CDR1 SGHRS and CDR2 YFSETQ. Germline trimming cut 4 bases from V and 2 bases from J; bases unmatched to any gene: 9. The CDR3 consists of 17 residues. The CDR3 region has the DNA TGCGCCAGCAGCGCCCGGACTAGCGGGAGTGGCACCTACGAGCAGTACTTC. Protein sequence: CASSARTSGSGTYEQYF.

This clonotype occurred many times. The CDR3 DNA reads TGTGCCAGCAGCCAAGATCTAAGGGGTGTGGAGAGTAGCAATCAGCCCCAGCATTTT. It encodes CASSQDLRGVESSNQPQHF. The J gene is TRBJ1-5, the V gene TRBV4-2; tentative D call: TRBD1 (5 bases). The CDR3 length is 19 residues. Trimming removed 0 bases at V and 0 bases at J, with 18 bases between. The germline gives CDR1 LGHNA, CDR2 YNFKEQ.

This sequence joins TRBV27 and TRBJ1-5, with no clear D. This CDR3 comprises 15 residues. Germline CDR1 reads MNHEY; CDR2 reads SMNVEV (reference sequence). V was cut by 5 bases and J by 0 bases, with 11 bases left in between. This CDR3 reads CASSPRVNSNQPQHF. For the CDR3, the DNA is TGTGCCAGCAGTCCCCGGGTGAATAGCAATCAGCCCCAGCATTTT.

This clonotype has ten or more counts. This chain links TRBV12-3 or TRBV12-4 with TRBJ1-2; D is uncertain. This CDR3 is 12 amino acids long. V was pared by 4 bases and J by 6 bases, with 9 bases between. The CDR3 loop reads CASSSYGDGYTF. Here the CDR3 DNA reads TGTGCCAGCAGTTCCTATGGCGATGGCTACACCTTC.

This clonotype was detected only a few times. The chain employs TRBV5-5 and TRBJ1-5; D is undetermined. The V end was cut by 2 bases, the J end by 9 bases, with 9 bases between. Germline-derived CDR1 and CDR2 are SGHKS and YYEKEE (reference sequence). CDR3 size: 12 residues. CDR3 loop: CASSLGEGPQHF. CDR3 bases: TGTGCCAGCAGCTTAGGCGAGGGGCCCCAGCATTTT.

This clonotype was seen a few times. The chain has TRBV15 and TRBJ2-1; 13 bases line up with TRBD2. V dropped 9 bases and J dropped 7; count of bases not matched to a gene: 15. In germline, CDR1 is LNHNV, CDR2 YYDKDF (reference sequence). This CDR3 comprises 17 residues. CDR3 sequence: CATLLAGGPKIRNEQFF. The CDR3 bases are TGTGCCACTTTACTAGCGGGAGGGCCGAAAATAAGGAATGAGCAGTTCTTC.

The chain is built from TRBV12-3 or TRBV12-4 and TRBJ1-5; TRBD1 aligns across 11 bases. The CDR3 is 17 amino acids. The V gene end was trimmed by 7 bases and the J gene end by 0 bases; junction bases not matched to a gene: 8. CDR3 DNA: TGTGCCAGCAACAAAGGGACAGGGGGTTCTAGCAATCAGCCCCAGCATTTT. This sequence encodes CASNKGTGGSSNQPQHF.